This TCR beta chain originates from a study of blood T cell repertoires in COVID-19 (dated by TCRdb to 2019 to 2021). As for the study more broadly: Samples covering the acute and convalescent phases of COVID-19 were provided by collaborators in the United States, Italy and Spain. The material from the prospective study consisted of cDNA or gDNA derived from T cells, B-cell-depleted T cells, or PBMCs. Subjects who had been exposed to COVID-19, were actively infected with it, or had recovered from it provided the deeply sampled blood TCRbeta repertoires that made up the dataset. A freely available public database, intended as a resource for researchers studying the immune response to SARS-CoV-2, is where the repertoires were released. The samples were drawn from the first 160 participants of the ongoing ImmuneRACE study and from over a thousand subjects provided by 6 global collaborators. The sample metadata nearly always contained a de-identified subject ID, COVID-19 status, age in years and sex. Where available, HLA class I and class II types were taken from metadata supplied by the sample provider and were not determined by assay-based typing. Results and caveats for the whole study, not just this receptor: How much clinical and demographic metadata was included differed by source and by participant, and the metadata was provided uncurated.

The immunoSEQ Assay, a bias-controlled multiplex PCR, was used to amplify TCRbeta CDR3 regions from genomic DNA. For the original study's pipeline: Nucleated cell counts per sample were estimated from amplification of reference gene primers within the assay. To quantify the absolute abundance of each unique TCRbeta CDR3 rearrangement, sequence reads were collapsed and filtered. Productive Simpson clonality was computed per sample as the square root of Simpson's diversity index over productive rearrangements. What TCRdb holds here is the immuneACCESS table cut down to in-frame rearrangements. Part of the clones is not present; checked against another copy, under half of the missing clones reflect an unresolved V gene, and the others are unexplained. D and trimming were read from the DNA, whereas the V and J calls and clone size are those reported in that table. Counted in this sample were approximately 500,000 clones; roughly 91% of them appeared once. The ten top clones hold 7.8% of the sample.

CDR1 and CDR2 are drawn from the germline V gene: SGHDT, YYEEEE. The CDR3 goes from the cysteine to the phenylalanine over 12 residues. CDR3 DNA only is kept here, 36 bases in frame from base 1. The junction shows trimming of 4 bases on V and 4 bases on J, plus 9 bases between the germline ends. Regarding this clone: Its antigen remains undetermined. No qualities accompany the bases; no much larger clone lies one base away.

One collaborating source in Seattle enrolled patients while the patients were actively infected and followed the patients over time throughout the course of disease. Whole blood was collected in K2EDTA tubes by collaborating institutions according to the institutions' own protocols. Collaborator samples were shipped for TCRbeta analysis as frozen whole blood, isolated PBMCs, or DNA extracted from either sample type. The sequenced sample consisted of peripheral blood. This clonotype originated in a woman aged 50 to 60 with COVID-19, enrolled during active disease. The chain couples TRBV5-6 to TRBJ2-7, and possibly TRBD2, on 6 matching bases. The CDR3 is CASSRDLYEQYF. The nucleotide sequence reads TGTGCCAGCAGCCGGGACTTATACGAGCAGTACTTC.